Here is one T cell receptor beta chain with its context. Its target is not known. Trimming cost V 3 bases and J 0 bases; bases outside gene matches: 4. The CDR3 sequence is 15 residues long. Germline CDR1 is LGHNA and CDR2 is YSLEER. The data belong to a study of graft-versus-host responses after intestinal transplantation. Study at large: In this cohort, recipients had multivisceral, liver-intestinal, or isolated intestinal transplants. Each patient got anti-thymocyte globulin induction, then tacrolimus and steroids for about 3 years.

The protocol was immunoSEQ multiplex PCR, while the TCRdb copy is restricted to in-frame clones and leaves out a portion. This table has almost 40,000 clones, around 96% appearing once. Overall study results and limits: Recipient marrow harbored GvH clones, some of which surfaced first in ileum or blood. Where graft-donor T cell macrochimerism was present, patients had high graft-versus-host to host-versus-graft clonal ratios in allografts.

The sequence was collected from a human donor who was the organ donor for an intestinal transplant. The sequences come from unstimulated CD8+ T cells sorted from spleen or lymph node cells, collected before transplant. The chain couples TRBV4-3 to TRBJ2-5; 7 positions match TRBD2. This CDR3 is CASSQDTSDQETQYF. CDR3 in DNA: TGCGCCAGCAGCCAGGATACTAGCGACCAAGAGACCCAGTACTTC.